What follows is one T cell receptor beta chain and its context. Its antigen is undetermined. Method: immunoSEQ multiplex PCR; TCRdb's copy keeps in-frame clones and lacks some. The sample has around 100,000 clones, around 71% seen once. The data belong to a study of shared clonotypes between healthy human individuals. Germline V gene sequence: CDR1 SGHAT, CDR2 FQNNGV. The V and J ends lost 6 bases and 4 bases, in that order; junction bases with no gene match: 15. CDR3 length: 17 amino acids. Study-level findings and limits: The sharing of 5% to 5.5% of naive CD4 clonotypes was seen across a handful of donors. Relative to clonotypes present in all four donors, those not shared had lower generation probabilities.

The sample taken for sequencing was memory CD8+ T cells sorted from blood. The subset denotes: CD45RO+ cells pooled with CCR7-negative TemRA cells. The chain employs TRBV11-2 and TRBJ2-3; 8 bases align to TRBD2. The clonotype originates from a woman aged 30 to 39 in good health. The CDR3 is CASRLTLSGKPADTQYF. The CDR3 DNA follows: TGTGCCAGCAGACTAACTCTTAGCGGGAAACCCGCAGATACGCAGTATTTT.